Listed below are T cell receptor beta chains from one sample, sequenced in a study of blood T cells in healthy people across ages. Using its own MiXCR run on the 5' RACE reads, TCRdb lists one record per CDR3 protein. The table includes 1.5 million to 2 million distinct CDR3 sequences, around half detected once. Source material: blood. These receptors all come from a woman aged 40 to 55 in good health. Both conserved end residues are part of each CDR3. Each record gives: CDR3 protein, CDR3 DNA, clone size, V gene, D gene, J gene. D genes are given only for firm matches. Rows may omit the clone size; those that give it use once, few, many or a size class.

CDR3aa: CASSFVTVGGIQYF; CDR3nt: TGTGCCAGCAGTTTCGTGACAGTGGGCGGCATTCAGTACTTC; abundance: few; v_gene: TRBV28; d_gene: NA; j_gene: TRBJ2-4
CDR3aa: CAISESTSGAKEQYF; CDR3nt: TGTGCCATCAGTGAGTCGACTAGCGGGGCTAAGGAGCAGTACTTC; abundance: NA; v_gene: TRBV10-3; d_gene: TRBD2; j_gene: TRBJ2-7
CDR3aa: CASSQDRRQSTQYF; CDR3nt: TGCGCCAGCAGCCAAGATCGTAGACAATCTACGCAGTATTTT; abundance: few; v_gene: TRBV4-1; d_gene: NA; j_gene: TRBJ2-3
CDR3aa: CSAMTGSQEAQYF; CDR3nt: TGCAGTGCCATGACAGGCTCCCAGGAGGCCCAGTACTTC; abundance: NA; v_gene: TRBV20-1; d_gene: NA; j_gene: TRBJ2-5
CDR3aa: CASSYKGFNYEQYF; CDR3nt: TGTGCCAGCAGTTACAAAGGGTTTAACTACGAGCAGTACTTC; abundance: few; v_gene: TRBV6-5; d_gene: NA; j_gene: TRBJ2-7
CDR3aa: CASSSTYRESKQYF; CDR3nt: TGTGCCAGCAGCTCTACATACAGGGAGAGTAAGCAGTACTTC; abundance: few; v_gene: TRBV5-6; d_gene: NA; j_gene: TRBJ2-7
CDR3aa: CASRPGLRSGANVLTF; CDR3nt: TGTGCCAGCAGGCCAGGACTCCGCTCTGGGGCCAACGTCCTGACTTTC; abundance: NA; v_gene: TRBV27; d_gene: NA; j_gene: TRBJ2-6
CDR3aa: CASNLRDNTDTQYF; CDR3nt: TGTGCCAGCAACCTAAGGGACAACACAGATACGCAGTATTTT; abundance: NA; v_gene: TRBV12-3/TRBV12-4; d_gene: NA; j_gene: TRBJ2-3
CDR3aa: CASSAITGGGRYNEQFF; CDR3nt: TGTGCCAGCAGCGCAATTACAGGGGGAGGGCGCTACAATGAGCAGTTCTTC; abundance: NA; v_gene: TRBV9; d_gene: NA; j_gene: TRBJ2-1
CDR3aa: CSVLYRDSSYNEQFF; CDR3nt: TGCAGCGTTTTGTACCGGGACAGCTCCTACAATGAGCAGTTCTTC; abundance: few; v_gene: TRBV29-1; d_gene: TRBD1; j_gene: TRBJ2-1
CDR3aa: CASSLRGTLNTGELFF; CDR3nt: TGTGCCAGCAGCTTAAGGGGAACCCTTAACACCGGGGAGCTGTTTTTT; abundance: NA; v_gene: TRBV11-1; d_gene: NA; j_gene: TRBJ2-2
CDR3aa: CASSFRGIPLGTDTQYF; CDR3nt: TGCGCCAGCAGCTTCAGGGGCATCCCCTTGGGCACAGATACGCAGTATTTT; abundance: NA; v_gene: TRBV5-1; d_gene: NA; j_gene: TRBJ2-3
CDR3aa: CASSITAGVAGTQYF; CDR3nt: TGTGCCAGCAGTATCACCGCGGGGGTTGCGGGGACCCAGTACTTC; abundance: NA; v_gene: TRBV27; d_gene: TRBD2; j_gene: TRBJ2-5
CDR3aa: CASRLLGGENIQYF; CDR3nt: TGTGCCAGCCGCTTATTGGGGGGCGAGAACATTCAGTACTTC; abundance: once; v_gene: TRBV11-2; d_gene: NA; j_gene: TRBJ2-4
CDR3aa: CASSQVSQHYGYTF; CDR3nt: TGTGCCAGCAGCCAAGTGAGCCAGCACTATGGCTACACCTTC; abundance: few; v_gene: TRBV14; d_gene: NA; j_gene: TRBJ1-2
CDR3aa: CASSRPGTGGFNEQFF; CDR3nt: TGTGCCAGCAGCAGACCCGGGACAGGGGGCTTCAATGAGCAGTTCTTC; abundance: few; v_gene: TRBV11-2; d_gene: TRBD1; j_gene: TRBJ2-1
CDR3aa: CASGVGGSYEQYF; CDR3nt: TGTGCCAGCGGGGTGGGGGGCTCCTACGAGCAGTACTTC; abundance: NA; v_gene: TRBV7-8; d_gene: NA; j_gene: TRBJ2-7
CDR3aa: CAISGSAGRKNTEAFF; CDR3nt: TGTGCCATCAGTGGGTCAGCCGGGAGAAAGAACACTGAAGCTTTCTTT; abundance: NA; v_gene: TRBV10-3; d_gene: NA; j_gene: TRBJ1-1
CDR3aa: CASSYSAGRTTYNEQFF; CDR3nt: TGTGCCAGCAGTTACTCGGCAGGACGGACGACCTACAATGAGCAGTTCTTC; abundance: NA; v_gene: TRBV6-5; d_gene: NA; j_gene: TRBJ2-1
CDR3aa: CAISFTSGGDYLNEQFF; CDR3nt: TGTGCCATCAGCTTCACCAGCGGGGGGGATTATTTAAATGAGCAGTTCTTC; abundance: once; v_gene: TRBV10-3; d_gene: TRBD2; j_gene: TRBJ2-1
CDR3aa: CSAEGTHNSPLHF; CDR3nt: TGCAGTGCTGAGGGGACCCACAATTCACCCCTCCACTTT; abundance: NA; v_gene: TRBV20-1; d_gene: NA; j_gene: TRBJ1-6
CDR3aa: CASSLGPGGELFF; CDR3nt: TGTGCCAGCAGCCTCGGACCTGGCGGGGAGCTGTTTTTT; abundance: NA; v_gene: TRBV7-2; d_gene: NA; j_gene: TRBJ2-2
CDR3aa: CASTHAGTRSNQPQHF; CDR3nt: TGTGCCAGCACCCACGCCGGGACCAGGAGCAATCAGCCCCAGCATTTT; abundance: once; v_gene: TRBV6-2/TRBV6-3; d_gene: NA; j_gene: TRBJ1-5
CDR3aa: CASSLAPRTYYEQYF; CDR3nt: TGTGCCAGCAGCCTAGCCCCTCGGACTTACTACGAGCAGTACTTC; abundance: once; v_gene: TRBV7-2; d_gene: NA; j_gene: TRBJ2-7
CDR3aa: CSAATSGLNYEQYF; CDR3nt: TGCAGTGCAGCTACTAGCGGGCTTAATTACGAGCAGTACTTC; abundance: NA; v_gene: TRBV20-1; d_gene: TRBD2; j_gene: TRBJ2-7
CDR3aa: CASSYSETRGEQYF; CDR3nt: TGTGCCAGCAGTTACTCGGAAACCAGGGGCGAGCAGTACTTC; abundance: few; v_gene: TRBV6-2/TRBV6-3; d_gene: NA; j_gene: TRBJ2-7
CDR3aa: CASSVESAGSKNIQYF; CDR3nt: TGTGCCAGCAGCGTAGAATCGGCGGGATCCAAAAACATTCAGTACTTC; abundance: NA; v_gene: TRBV9; d_gene: NA; j_gene: TRBJ2-4
CDR3aa: CSADGPSSYEQYF; CDR3nt: TGCAGTGCCGACGGACCGAGCTCCTACGAGCAGTACTTC; abundance: few; v_gene: TRBV20-1; d_gene: NA; j_gene: TRBJ2-7
CDR3aa: CATSDFGGTEAFF; CDR3nt: TGTGCCACCAGTGATTTCGGGGGTACTGAAGCTTTCTTT; abundance: NA; v_gene: TRBV24-1; d_gene: NA; j_gene: TRBJ1-1
CDR3aa: CASSLLAGYVGEQFF; CDR3nt: TGTGCCAGCAGCTTACTAGCGGGCTATGTGGGTGAGCAGTTCTTC; abundance: NA; v_gene: TRBV7-2; d_gene: TRBD2; j_gene: TRBJ2-1
CDR3aa: CASSYSTASGSTDTQYF; CDR3nt: TGTGCCAGCAGTTACTCGACGGCTAGCGGGTCCACAGATACGCAGTATTTT; abundance: few; v_gene: TRBV6-2/TRBV6-3; d_gene: TRBD2; j_gene: TRBJ2-3
CDR3aa: CASSPGPGTDTQYF; CDR3nt: TGTGCCAGCAGCCCCGGGCCCGGCACAGATACGCAGTATTTT; abundance: many; v_gene: TRBV7-2; d_gene: NA; j_gene: TRBJ2-3
CDR3aa: CSAGGQGQSDYGYTF; CDR3nt: TGCAGTGCAGGCGGACAGGGGCAAAGTGACTATGGCTACACCTTC; abundance: few; v_gene: TRBV20-1; d_gene: TRBD1; j_gene: TRBJ1-2
CDR3aa: CASSLGRPEDEQYF; CDR3nt: TGTGCCAGCAGCTTAGGAAGACCTGAGGACGAGCAGTACTTC; abundance: few; v_gene: TRBV7-8; d_gene: NA; j_gene: TRBJ2-7
CDR3aa: CASSPNDPPAGKLFF; CDR3nt: TGTGCCAGCTCACCCAATGATCCACCAGCCGGGAAACTGTTTTTT; abundance: few; v_gene: TRBV18; d_gene: NA; j_gene: TRBJ1-4
CDR3aa: CSVATGSDTQYF; CDR3nt: TGCAGCGTTGCGACAGGGTCAGATACGCAGTATTTT; abundance: NA; v_gene: TRBV29-1; d_gene: TRBD1; j_gene: TRBJ2-3
CDR3aa: CASSRVPVLNYGYTF; CDR3nt: TGTGCCAGCAGCCGAGTTCCGGTACTAAACTATGGCTACACCTTC; abundance: few; v_gene: TRBV14; d_gene: NA; j_gene: TRBJ1-2
CDR3aa: CSARDMATSTDTQYF; CDR3nt: TGCAGTGCTAGAGATATGGCAACCTCCACAGATACGCAGTATTTT; abundance: NA; v_gene: TRBV20-1; d_gene: NA; j_gene: TRBJ2-3
CDR3aa: CASSIRTGRDNYGYTF; CDR3nt: TGTGCCAGCAGCATTCGGACAGGGCGGGACAACTATGGCTACACCTTC; abundance: NA; v_gene: TRBV7-9; d_gene: TRBD1; j_gene: TRBJ1-2
CDR3aa: CASSRKVLETQYF; CDR3nt: TGTGCCAGCAGTCGAAAGGTCCTGGAGACCCAGTACTTC; abundance: NA; v_gene: TRBV28; d_gene: NA; j_gene: TRBJ2-5
CDR3aa: CASRNHRASNQPQHF; CDR3nt: TGTGCCAGCAGAAATCACAGGGCTAGCAATCAGCCCCAGCATTTT; abundance: few; v_gene: TRBV6-5; d_gene: NA; j_gene: TRBJ1-5
CDR3aa: CSARSTGQETQYF; CDR3nt: TGCAGTGCTAGGTCCACCGGGCAAGAGACCCAGTACTTC; abundance: few; v_gene: TRBV20-1; d_gene: NA; j_gene: TRBJ2-5
CDR3aa: CASSQPGTGVNTEAFF; CDR3nt: TGTGCCAGCAGCCAACCGGGTACAGGTGTGAACACTGAAGCTTTCTTT; abundance: NA; v_gene: TRBV3-1; d_gene: NA; j_gene: TRBJ1-1
CDR3aa: CASSLDNRDTQYF; CDR3nt: TGTGCCAGCAGCTTAGACAACCGGGATACGCAGTATTTT; abundance: few; v_gene: TRBV7-2; d_gene: NA; j_gene: TRBJ2-3
CDR3aa: CASRPAKVLAGGYNEQFF; CDR3nt: TGTGCCAGCCGCCCCGCAAAGGTCTTAGCGGGGGGGTACAATGAGCAGTTCTTC; abundance: few; v_gene: TRBV27; d_gene: TRBD2; j_gene: TRBJ2-1
CDR3aa: CSAPQRGLRDTQYF; CDR3nt: TGCAGTGCTCCCCAGCGGGGACTCAGGGATACGCAGTATTTT; abundance: NA; v_gene: TRBV20-1; d_gene: TRBD2; j_gene: TRBJ2-3
CDR3aa: CASSDQGLVGGTQYF; CDR3nt: TGTGCCAGCAGTGACCAGGGTTTGGTCGGTGGGACCCAGTACTTC; abundance: NA; v_gene: TRBV6-1; d_gene: NA; j_gene: TRBJ2-5
CDR3aa: CAISESRQGAEAFF; CDR3nt: TGTGCCATCAGTGAGTCCCGACAGGGCGCTGAAGCTTTCTTT; abundance: NA; v_gene: TRBV10-3; d_gene: TRBD1; j_gene: TRBJ1-1
CDR3aa: CASSKTGGRSNQPQHF; CDR3nt: TGTGCCAGCAGCAAAACAGGGGGCAGAAGCAATCAGCCCCAGCATTTT; abundance: NA; v_gene: TRBV6-5; d_gene: TRBD1; j_gene: TRBJ1-5
CDR3aa: CASSQTVPVGEQYF; CDR3nt: TGCGCCAGCAGCCAAACCGTCCCGGTTGGCGAGCAGTACTTC; abundance: few; v_gene: TRBV4-1; d_gene: NA; j_gene: TRBJ2-7
CDR3aa: CASSHGQGRDYYGYTF; CDR3nt: TGCGCCAGCAGCCACGGACAGGGTAGGGATTACTATGGCTACACCTTC; abundance: once; v_gene: TRBV4-3; d_gene: TRBD1; j_gene: TRBJ1-2
CDR3aa: CSANPGGFTDTQYF; CDR3nt: TGCAGTGCCAACCCCGGGGGGTTCACAGATACGCAGTATTTT; abundance: NA; v_gene: TRBV20-1; d_gene: TRBD2; j_gene: TRBJ2-3
CDR3aa: CAGAAGPLNEQFF; CDR3nt: TGCGCTGGAGCGGCGGGACCTCTCAACGAGCAGTTCTTC; abundance: NA; v_gene: TRBV4-1; d_gene: NA; j_gene: TRBJ2-1
CDR3aa: CASRKAGQGGLETQYF; CDR3nt: TGTGCCAGCCGGAAGGCGGGACAGGGAGGGCTAGAGACCCAGTACTTC; abundance: few; v_gene: TRBV28; d_gene: TRBD1; j_gene: TRBJ2-5
CDR3aa: CSASRQGAGTEAFF; CDR3nt: TGCAGTGCTAGCAGACAGGGCGCAGGCACTGAAGCTTTCTTT; abundance: NA; v_gene: TRBV20-1; d_gene: TRBD1; j_gene: TRBJ1-1
CDR3aa: CATSTGGTDTQYF; CDR3nt: TGTGCCACCAGTACAGGGGGCACAGATACGCAGTATTTT; abundance: few; v_gene: TRBV15; d_gene: TRBD1; j_gene: TRBJ2-3
CDR3aa: CASSKTRPGSYEQYF; CDR3nt: TGTGCCAGCAGTAAGACACGCCCGGGGTCATACGAGCAGTACTTC; abundance: NA; v_gene: TRBV12-3/TRBV12-4; d_gene: NA; j_gene: TRBJ2-7